A selection of T cell receptor beta chains follows, all from one sample in a study of liver allograft versus peripheral blood T cells. TCRdb recomputed calls from the reads with MiXCR, one row per CDR3 protein. This sample has some 7,000 distinct CDR3 sequences, with around a sixth found just once. These TCRs come from a human patient who had a liver transplant. Some T cells may be supplied by the graft donor. Both conserved end residues are trimmed from each CDR3. The order of the fields is J gene, clone size, V gene, D gene, CDR3 length, CDR3 protein. The D gene is left open where the match is weak. Clone size is shown for a subset of rows, as once, few, many or a class of expanded clone.

TRBJ1-5 . TRBV19 TRBD1 14 ASSTPGTGGFQPRH
TRBJ1-2 medium-sized TRBV6-1 . 14 ASSEHTQRGDRGYT
TRBJ1-3 . TRBV30 . 14 AWSALLGGYGNTIY
TRBJ2-7 many TRBV6-5 . 11 ASSYRQRSEQY
TRBJ2-5 . TRBV20-1 TRBD2 13 SAPVSGSGGETQY
TRBJ1-3 medium-sized TRBV6-1 . 11 ASRTSSGNTIY
TRBJ1-2 medium-sized TRBV5-6 . 9 ASSSFRGYT
TRBJ1-6 medium-sized TRBV6-6 TRBD1 14 ASSRSGTAGDSPLH
TRBJ2-6 medium-sized TRBV6-1 . 12 ASSLGAGANVLT
TRBJ1-1 few TRBV30 . 11 AWMNRAIGEAF
TRBJ1-1 . TRBV20-1 . 13 SARDKRRGNTKAF
TRBJ1-4 medium-sized TRBV15 . 12 ATSRGGAGEKLF
TRBJ2-3 . TRBV7-2 . 13 ASSLLGSRTDTQY
TRBJ1-2 many TRBV20-1 . 10 SATTGRGGYT
TRBJ2-1 . TRBV12-3/TRBV12-4 TRBD2 14 ASSFLSGGADNEQF
TRBJ1-4 many TRBV12-3/TRBV12-4 . 11 ASGALTNEKLF
TRBJ2-1 medium-sized TRBV6-2/TRBV6-3 . 11 ASQLDTYNEQF
TRBJ1-5 many TRBV20-1 TRBD1 12 SARETGVNQPQH
TRBJ1-1 medium-sized TRBV15 . 13 ATSRDTGGGTEAF
TRBJ2-1 once TRBV2 . 13 ASSGQTGSYNEQF
TRBJ1-4 medium-sized TRBV7-2 . 13 ASSLNLGTSEKLF
TRBJ2-3 . TRBV7-9 TRBD2 13 ASNLAAGGTDTQY
TRBJ1-1 many TRBV15 . 11 ATSLGVLTEAF
TRBJ2-7 few TRBV7-9 TRBD2 10 AGGEGLYEQY
TRBJ2-7 few TRBV12-5 . 11 ASGLARDGRQY
TRBJ2-5 . TRBV2 . 13 ASHRRDGTQETQY
TRBJ1-1 medium-sized TRBV6-5 TRBD1 16 ASSYSRWGTGMNTEAF
TRBJ1-3 many TRBV7-2 . 14 ASSSWGRTSGNTIY
TRBJ2-3 few TRBV20-1 TRBD2 11 SAKRGSADTQY
TRBJ1-6 medium-sized TRBV6-1 . 12 ASRGDRPNSPLH
TRBJ2-5 . TRBV20-1 TRBD2 15 SALYGTSGGPGETQY
TRBJ1-2 medium-sized TRBV10-3 . 10 AISPDSYGYT
TRBJ2-1 . TRBV6-1 . 13 ASSAYPQKSNEQF
TRBJ1-6 . TRBV7-2 . 10 ASSLNGSPLH
TRBJ2-7 few TRBV20-1 TRBD1 12 SASREQGAYEQY
TRBJ1-5 few TRBV19 . 11 ASRDSVNQPQH
TRBJ1-2 . TRBV12-5 . 14 ASGLVPSRGGYGYT
TRBJ1-5 medium-sized TRBV6-6 . 14 ASTKGHGESNQPQH
TRBJ1-2 few TRBV9 TRBD1 12 ASSGTGQGYGYT
TRBJ1-3 medium-sized TRBV6-1 . 12 ASTRTVSGNTIY
TRBJ1-5 many TRBV19 . 12 ASSPRTSNQPQH
TRBJ1-1 few TRBV6-2/TRBV6-3 . 11 ASIPYNRPEAF
TRBJ2-7 few TRBV3-1 . 12 ASSQVEGAGEQY
TRBJ1-2 few TRBV20-1 . 11 SASATGLYGYT
TRBJ2-2 . TRBV20-1 TRBD1 12 SAVQGANTGELF
TRBJ1-2 once TRBV2 . 11 ATTGGREYGYT
TRBJ1-1 . TRBV2 . 10 ASSDRHTEAF
TRBJ1-1 medium-sized TRBV18 TRBD1 14 ASSPSDTGTGTEAF
TRBJ2-2 many TRBV5-1 . 12 ASSFQQGSGELF
TRBJ2-5 . TRBV19 TRBD2 12 ASRPAGGKETQY
TRBJ1-5 medium-sized TRBV6-2/TRBV6-3 . 10 ASSDSNQPQH
TRBJ1-1 medium-sized TRBV25-1 . 12 ASSDLGLSMNGR
TRBJ1-2 medium-sized TRBV27 . 14 ASSLIGEGPNYGYT
TRBJ1-1 medium-sized TRBV6-2/TRBV6-3 . 14 ASSYSSSSMNTEAF
TRBJ1-1 medium-sized TRBV19 . 14 ASSMVGAGINTEAF